The sequence of this T cell receptor (beta chain) was determined in a study of response to subunit inactivated influenza vaccine. Overall study findings and caveats: It was suggested by the authors that few new T cells are recruited by each seasonal influenza vaccination.

As regards this clonotype: As yet, its antigen is unknown.

One entry per CDR3 protein, called by TCRdb with MiXCR from the RT-PCR reads. The sample carries roughly 710,000 distinct CDR3 sequences, around 13% recorded once. There are 16 residues in the CDR3. Germline V CDR1 and CDR2: SGHVS, FQNEAQ. The V gene end was trimmed by 5 bases and the J gene end by 5 bases; junction bases not matched to a gene: 9. The sequenced sample was PBMCs from blood, obtained 14 to 15 days before vaccination. This TCR derives from a man aged 45-60 years who received an inactivated influenza vaccine. The rearrangement links TRBV7-8 to TRBJ2-2; 9 bases fit TRBD1. The CDR3 sequence: CASSQTGGSGTGELFF. Written as DNA, the CDR3 is TGTGCCAGCAGCCAAACAGGGGGCAGTGGGACCGGGGAGCTGTTTTTT. The full variable domain, completed using reference TRBV7-8 and TRBJ2-2, is GAGVSQSPRYKVAKRGQDVALRCDPISGHVSLFWYQQALGQGPEFLTYFQNEAQLDKSGLPSDRFFAERPEGSVSTLKIQRTQQEDSAVYLCASSQTGGSGTGELFFGEGSRLTVL.